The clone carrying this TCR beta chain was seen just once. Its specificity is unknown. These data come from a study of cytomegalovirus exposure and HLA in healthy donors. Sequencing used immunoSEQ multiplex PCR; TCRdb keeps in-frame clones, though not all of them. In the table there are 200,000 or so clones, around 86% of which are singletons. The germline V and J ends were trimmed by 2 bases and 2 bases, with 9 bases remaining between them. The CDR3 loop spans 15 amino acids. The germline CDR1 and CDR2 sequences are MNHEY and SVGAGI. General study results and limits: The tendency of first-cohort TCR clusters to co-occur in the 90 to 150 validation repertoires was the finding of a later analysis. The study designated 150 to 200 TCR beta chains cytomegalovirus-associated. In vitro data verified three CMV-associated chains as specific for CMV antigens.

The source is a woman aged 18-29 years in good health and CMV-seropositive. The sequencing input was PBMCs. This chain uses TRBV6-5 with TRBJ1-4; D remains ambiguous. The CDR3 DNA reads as TGTGCCAGCAGTTACGTGCCGGGGACTAATGAAAAACTGTTTTTT. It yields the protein CASSYVPGTNEKLFF.